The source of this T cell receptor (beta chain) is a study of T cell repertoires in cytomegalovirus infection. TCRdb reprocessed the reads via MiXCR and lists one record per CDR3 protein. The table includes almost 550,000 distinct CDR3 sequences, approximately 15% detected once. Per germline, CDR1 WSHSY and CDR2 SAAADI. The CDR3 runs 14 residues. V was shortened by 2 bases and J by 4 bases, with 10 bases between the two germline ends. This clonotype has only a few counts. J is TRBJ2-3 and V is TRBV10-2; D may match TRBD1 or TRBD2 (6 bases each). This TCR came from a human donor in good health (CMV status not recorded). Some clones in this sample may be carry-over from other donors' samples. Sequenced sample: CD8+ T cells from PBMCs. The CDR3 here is CASSEGGPPDTQYF. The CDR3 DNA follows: TGCGCCAGCAGTGAGGGGGGGCCCCCAGATACGCAGTATTTT.